These T cell receptor beta chains were read from a single sample in a study of sequential checkpoint blockade in melanoma. TCRdb keeps only in-frame clones here, not all; method: immunoSEQ multiplex PCR. This sample yields approximately 5,600 clones, of which about 25% are seen a single time; over 7.5% belongs to the top ten. The sequencing used tumor tissue (inferred from file names), collected from a patient given nivolumab and ipilimumab in sequence. The source of these receptors is a human donor with melanoma. The CDR3 runs from the conserved cysteine through the conserved F or W. The order of the fields is CDR3 length, J gene, D gene, V gene, clone size, CDR3 protein, CDR3 DNA. A D gene is named only where the DNA matches it firmly. The listing skips clone size in some rows; elsewhere it reads once, few, many or a size class.

CDR3 length: 16
J gene: TRBJ2-5
D gene: TRBD2
V gene: TRBV5-1
clone size: NA
CDR3 protein: CASSLAVSGSGETQYF
CDR3 DNA: TGCGCCAGCAGCTTGGCCGTTAGCGGGAGCGGCGAGACCCAGTACTTC

CDR3 length: 15
J gene: TRBJ2-1
D gene: NA
V gene: TRBV11-3
clone size: medium-sized
CDR3 protein: CASSRDQSSYNEQFF
CDR3 DNA: TGTGCCAGCAGCAGGGACCAAAGCTCCTACAATGAGCAGTTCTTC

CDR3 length: 15
J gene: TRBJ2-7
D gene: NA
V gene: TRBV6-1
clone size: NA
CDR3 protein: CASSEAGGRSYEQYF
CDR3 DNA: TGTGCCAGCAGTGAAGCGGGGGGTAGATCCTACGAGCAGTACTTC

CDR3 length: 13
J gene: TRBJ1-2
D gene: TRBD1
V gene: TRBV29-1
clone size: NA
CDR3 protein: CSVPGQGPGGYTF
CDR3 DNA: TGCAGCGTCCCGGGACAGGGCCCAGGCGGCTACACCTTC

CDR3 length: 17
J gene: TRBJ2-1
D gene: TRBD2
V gene: TRBV4-1
clone size: NA
CDR3 protein: CASSQGTSGSLGNEQFF
CDR3 DNA: TGCGCCAGCAGCCAAGGGACTAGCGGGAGTTTAGGCAATGAGCAGTTCTTC

CDR3 length: 13
J gene: TRBJ2-3
D gene: TRBD1
V gene: TRBV23-1
clone size: few
CDR3 protein: CASSRQGMNTQYF
CDR3 DNA: TGCGCCAGCAGTCGACAGGGGATGAATACGCAGTATTTT

CDR3 length: 15
J gene: TRBJ1-5
D gene: NA
V gene: TRBV6-8
clone size: NA
CDR3 protein: CASSSPGHGNQPQHF
CDR3 DNA: TGTGCCAGCAGTTCCCCGGGACATGGTAATCAGCCCCAGCATTTT

CDR3 length: 15
J gene: TRBJ1-4
D gene: NA
V gene: TRBV18
clone size: medium-sized
CDR3 protein: CASSPTWGDNEKLFF
CDR3 DNA: TGTGCCAGCTCACCCACGTGGGGTGATAATGAAAAACTGTTTTTT

CDR3 length: 11
J gene: TRBJ1-1
D gene: TRBD1
V gene: TRBV30
clone size: NA
CDR3 protein: CAWGTGSEAFF
CDR3 DNA: TGTGCCTGGGGGACAGGATCGGAAGCTTTCTTT

CDR3 length: 12
J gene: TRBJ2-7
D gene: NA
V gene: TRBV9
clone size: NA
CDR3 protein: CASRVFLYEQYF
CDR3 DNA: TGTGCCAGCAGGGTATTCCTATACGAGCAGTACTTC

CDR3 length: 18
J gene: TRBJ2-3
D gene: TRBD2
V gene: TRBV11-3
clone size: NA
CDR3 protein: CASSFFPFSGRAGDTQYF
CDR3 DNA: TGTGCCAGCAGCTTTTTTCCCTTTAGCGGGAGGGCCGGAGATACGCAGTATTTT

CDR3 length: 11
J gene: TRBJ1-3
D gene: NA
V gene: TRBV12-5
clone size: NA
CDR3 protein: CASTPGNTIYF
CDR3 DNA: TGTGCCAGCACCCCCGGGAACACCATATATTTT

CDR3 length: 16
J gene: TRBJ2-3
D gene: TRBD2
V gene: TRBV6-8
clone size: few
CDR3 protein: CAIRREGGGATDTQYF
CDR3 DNA: TGTGCCATCAGGAGGGAGGGCGGAGGGGCCACAGATACGCAGTATTTT

CDR3 length: 15
J gene: TRBJ1-6
D gene: TRBD1
V gene: TRBV28
clone size: few
CDR3 protein: CASSRRGTGNSPLHF
CDR3 DNA: TGTGCCAGCAGCCGAAGAGGGACAGGGAATTCACCCCTCCACTTT

CDR3 length: 14
J gene: TRBJ2-1
D gene: TRBD2
V gene: TRBV6-8
clone size: medium-sized
CDR3 protein: CASILSGTSREQFF
CDR3 DNA: TGTGCCAGCATCCTATCCGGGACTAGTCGCGAGCAGTTCTTC

CDR3 length: 15
J gene: TRBJ2-3
D gene: TRBD2
V gene: TRBV9
clone size: medium-sized
CDR3 protein: CASSTSGTGADTQYF
CDR3 DNA: TGTGCCAGCAGCACCAGCGGGACCGGGGCAGATACGCAGTATTTT

CDR3 length: 18
J gene: TRBJ2-3
D gene: TRBD2
V gene: TRBV6-8
clone size: few
CDR3 protein: CASSVLLSGGGAPDTQYF
CDR3 DNA: TGTGCCAGCAGTGTACTCCTGAGTGGCGGGGGGGCCCCAGATACGCAGTATTTT

CDR3 length: 14
J gene: TRBJ1-1
D gene: NA
V gene: TRBV6-8
clone size: medium-sized
CDR3 protein: CASSLNPENTEAFF
CDR3 DNA: TGTGCCAGCAGTCTTAATCCAGAGAACACTGAAGCTTTCTTT

CDR3 length: 18
J gene: TRBJ1-5
D gene: NA
V gene: TRBV15
clone size: NA
CDR3 protein: CATSRDRVGPGGNQPQHF
CDR3 DNA: TGTGCCACCAGCAGAGATCGGGTGGGGCCAGGGGGCAATCAGCCCCAGCATTTT

CDR3 length: 17
J gene: TRBJ1-4
D gene: NA
V gene: TRBV5-1
clone size: NA
CDR3 protein: CASSGRAMGRTNEKLFF
CDR3 DNA: TGCGCCAGCAGCGGCCGGGCCATGGGAAGAACTAATGAAAAACTGTTTTTT

CDR3 length: 16
J gene: TRBJ2-2
D gene: TRBD2
V gene: TRBV11-3
clone size: medium-sized
CDR3 protein: CASSLRGSGGLGELFF
CDR3 DNA: TGTGCCAGCAGCCTGCGTGGCAGCGGGGGGCTGGGGGAGCTGTTTTTT

CDR3 length: 15
J gene: TRBJ2-1
D gene: TRBD2
V gene: TRBV5-1
clone size: few
CDR3 protein: CASSLVTSGHNEQFF
CDR3 DNA: TGCGCCAGCAGCTTGGTCACTAGCGGTCACAATGAGCAGTTCTTC

CDR3 length: 16
J gene: TRBJ2-7
D gene: NA
V gene: TRBV19
clone size: NA
CDR3 protein: CASSSQGGGAVYEQYF
CDR3 DNA: TGTGCCAGTAGCTCCCAGGGGGGAGGGGCGGTTTACGAGCAGTACTTC

CDR3 length: 16
J gene: TRBJ2-2
D gene: TRBD1
V gene: TRBV5-1
clone size: NA
CDR3 protein: CASSPSGTGTPGELFF
CDR3 DNA: TGCGCCAGCAGCCCTTCCGGGACAGGGACCCCCGGGGAGCTGTTTTTT

CDR3 length: 16
J gene: TRBJ2-7
D gene: NA
V gene: TRBV6-8
clone size: NA
CDR3 protein: CASSYSPLVGAYEQYF
CDR3 DNA: TGTGCCAGCAGTTACTCGCCACTAGTAGGAGCCTACGAGCAGTACTTC

CDR3 length: 15
J gene: TRBJ2-1
D gene: NA
V gene: TRBV11-3
clone size: medium-sized
CDR3 protein: CASSLVARRNNEQFF
CDR3 DNA: TGTGCCAGCAGCTTAGTGGCCCGTCGAAACAATGAGCAGTTCTTC

CDR3 length: 13
J gene: TRBJ1-6
D gene: TRBD1
V gene: TRBV6-8
clone size: medium-sized
CDR3 protein: CASSYDRASPLHF
CDR3 DNA: TGTGCCAGCAGTTACGACAGGGCTTCGCCCCTCCACTTT

CDR3 length: 13
J gene: TRBJ2-5
D gene: NA
V gene: TRBV6-8
clone size: NA
CDR3 protein: CASSFPGSETQYF
CDR3 DNA: TGTGCCAGCAGTTTCCCGGGCTCGGAGACCCAGTACTTC

CDR3 length: 15
J gene: TRBJ2-3
D gene: NA
V gene: TRBV28
clone size: few
CDR3 protein: CASSSQQGLTDTQYF
CDR3 DNA: TGTGCCAGCAGTTCACAGCAGGGTTTGACAGATACGCAGTATTTT

CDR3 length: 15
J gene: TRBJ2-7
D gene: TRBD1
V gene: TRBV19
clone size: once
CDR3 protein: CASSISGTGGYEQYF
CDR3 DNA: TGTGCCAGTAGTATCTCCGGGACAGGGGGCTACGAGCAGTACTTC

CDR3 length: 13
J gene: TRBJ1-5
D gene: NA
V gene: TRBV19
clone size: NA
CDR3 protein: CASSIAVWQPQHF
CDR3 DNA: TGTGCCAGTAGTATAGCTGTTTGGCAGCCCCAGCATTTT

CDR3 length: 15
J gene: TRBJ1-2
D gene: NA
V gene: TRBV11-3
clone size: many
CDR3 protein: CASSLVAARSYGYTF
CDR3 DNA: TGTGCCAGCAGCTTAGTTGCGGCCCGGTCCTATGGCTACACCTTC

CDR3 length: 14
J gene: TRBJ2-7
D gene: TRBD2
V gene: TRBV6-8
clone size: NA
CDR3 protein: CASSVGGGLYEQYF
CDR3 DNA: TGTGCCAGCAGTGTGGGGGGGGGATTGTACGAGCAGTACTTC

CDR3 length: 14
J gene: TRBJ2-7
D gene: NA
V gene: TRBV11-3
clone size: many
CDR3 protein: CASSPDSLVYEQYF
CDR3 DNA: TGTGCCAGCAGCCCCGACTCCTTGGTCTACGAGCAGTACTTC

CDR3 length: 16
J gene: TRBJ1-5
D gene: NA
V gene: TRBV6-8
clone size: large
CDR3 protein: CASSGRNRDGNQPQHF
CDR3 DNA: TGTGCCAGCAGTGGGAGGAACCGGGACGGCAATCAGCCCCAGCATTTT

CDR3 length: 16
J gene: TRBJ1-1
D gene: TRBD1
V gene: TRBV11-3
clone size: many
CDR3 protein: CASSLGAGGTIIEAFF
CDR3 DNA: TGTGCCAGCAGCCTTGGGGCAGGGGGCACAATAATTGAAGCTTTCTTT

CDR3 length: 13
J gene: TRBJ1-1
D gene: NA
V gene: TRBV29-1
clone size: large
CDR3 protein: CSVFLSENTEAFF
CDR3 DNA: TGCAGCGTGTTCTTATCAGAGAACACTGAAGCTTTCTTT

CDR3 length: 14
J gene: TRBJ2-3
D gene: TRBD1
V gene: TRBV6-8
clone size: NA
CDR3 protein: CASSPWTGSDTQYF
CDR3 DNA: TGTGCCAGCAGCCCTTGGACAGGGTCCGATACGCAGTATTTT

CDR3 length: 18
J gene: TRBJ2-2
D gene: TRBD2
V gene: TRBV5-1
clone size: NA
CDR3 protein: CASSLKMFSGGSSGELFF
CDR3 DNA: TGCGCCAGCAGCTTGAAGATGTTTAGCGGGGGAAGTTCCGGGGAGCTGTTTTTT

CDR3 length: 15
J gene: TRBJ1-4
D gene: TRBD1
V gene: TRBV19
clone size: NA
CDR3 protein: CASSDRDRDNEKLFF
CDR3 DNA: TGTGCCAGTAGTGACCGGGACAGGGACAATGAAAAACTGTTTTTT

CDR3 length: 14
J gene: TRBJ1-2
D gene: NA
V gene: TRBV18
clone size: NA
CDR3 protein: CAAKGAVSGHGYTF
CDR3 DNA: TGTGCCGCCAAAGGGGCAGTGTCGGGGCACGGCTACACCTTC

CDR3 length: 15
J gene: TRBJ1-2
D gene: TRBD1
V gene: TRBV5-1
clone size: NA
CDR3 protein: CASSDRGGINYGYTF
CDR3 DNA: TGCGCCAGCAGTGACAGGGGGGGAATTAACTATGGCTACACCTTC

CDR3 length: 16
J gene: TRBJ2-5
D gene: TRBD1
V gene: TRBV14
clone size: NA
CDR3 protein: CASSHGTGLVRETQYF
CDR3 DNA: TGTGCCAGCAGCCACGGGACAGGGTTGGTGAGAGAGACCCAGTACTTC

CDR3 length: 17
J gene: TRBJ1-3
D gene: TRBD1
V gene: TRBV5-1
clone size: NA
CDR3 protein: CASSLGQGTSSGNTIYF
CDR3 DNA: TGCGCCAGCAGCTTAGGACAGGGGACTAGCTCTGGAAACACCATATATTTT

CDR3 length: 14
J gene: TRBJ1-5
D gene: TRBD1
V gene: TRBV6-8
clone size: NA
CDR3 protein: CASSGQGNNQPQHF
CDR3 DNA: TGTGCCAGCAGTGGACAGGGGAACAATCAGCCCCAGCATTTT

CDR3 length: 16
J gene: TRBJ2-7
D gene: NA
V gene: TRBV5-1
clone size: NA
CDR3 protein: CASSLVSGEVQYEQYF
CDR3 DNA: TGCGCCAGCAGCTTGGTTTCGGGAGAGGTTCAGTACGAGCAGTACTTC

CDR3 length: 13
J gene: TRBJ2-2
D gene: NA
V gene: TRBV18
clone size: NA
CDR3 protein: CASSYRITGELFF
CDR3 DNA: TGTGCCAGCTCATACAGGATAACCGGGGAGCTGTTTTTT

CDR3 length: 17
J gene: TRBJ2-3
D gene: TRBD2
V gene: TRBV11-3
clone size: many
CDR3 protein: CASSSVALAFSTDTQYF
CDR3 DNA: TGTGCCAGCAGCTCCGTGGCACTAGCGTTCAGCACAGATACGCAGTATTTT

CDR3 length: 14
J gene: TRBJ1-3
D gene: NA
V gene: TRBV6-8
clone size: few
CDR3 protein: CASSEREPRNTIYF
CDR3 DNA: TGTGCCAGCAGTGAGCGGGAGCCTCGAAACACCATATATTTT

CDR3 length: 14
J gene: TRBJ1-2
D gene: TRBD1
V gene: TRBV6-8
clone size: NA
CDR3 protein: CAIRGGQGPYGYTF
CDR3 DNA: TGTGCCATCAGGGGGGGACAGGGCCCTTATGGCTACACCTTC